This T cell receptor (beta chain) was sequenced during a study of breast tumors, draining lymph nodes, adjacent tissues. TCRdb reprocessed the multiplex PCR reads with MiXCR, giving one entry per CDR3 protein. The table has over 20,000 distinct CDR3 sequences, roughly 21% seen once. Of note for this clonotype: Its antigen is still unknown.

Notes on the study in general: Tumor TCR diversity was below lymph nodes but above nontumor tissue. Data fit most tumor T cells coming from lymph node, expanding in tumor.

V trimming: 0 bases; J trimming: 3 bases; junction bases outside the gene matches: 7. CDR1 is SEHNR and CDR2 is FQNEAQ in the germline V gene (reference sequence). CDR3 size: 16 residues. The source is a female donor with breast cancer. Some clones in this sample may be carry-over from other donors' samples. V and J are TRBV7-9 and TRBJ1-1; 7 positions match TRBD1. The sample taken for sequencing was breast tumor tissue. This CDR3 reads CASSLAVRGADTEAFF. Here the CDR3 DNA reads TGTGCCAGCAGCTTAGCCGTCAGGGGGGCCGACACTGAAGCTTTCTTT.